This is a list of T cell receptor beta chains from one sample in a study of OX40 agonist ivuxolimab in advanced cancers. Assay used: immunoSEQ multiplex PCR; TCRdb lists only in-frame clones, some missing. The data contain roughly 56,000 clones, roughly 82% of them seen just once; the ten biggest clones take up 2.6%. The sample consisted of CD4+ or CD8+ T cells sorted from blood, taken in a trial of the OX40 agonist ivuxolimab. The receptors were sampled from an adult with an advanced solid tumor such as melanoma, head and neck, liver or kidney cancer. Both conserved end residues are part of each CDR3. A D gene is named only where the DNA matches it firmly. Where a row states a size, it is once, few, many or the class of an expanded clone; other rows omit it.

d_call,j_call,v_call,clone_size,cdr3_nt,cdr3_aa
.,TRBJ1-5,TRBV4-2,.,TGTGCCAGCAGCCCTGTGACCCACCAGGGACGCAATCAGCCCCAGCATTTT,CASSPVTHQGRNQPQHF
.,TRBJ1-5,TRBV11-1,.,TGTGCCAGCAGCACCACCGTCTCGGGCAATCAGCCCCAGCATTTT,CASSTTVSGNQPQHF
.,TRBJ1-2,TRBV19,.,TGTGCCAGTAGTACACTGACCGACAGCTATGGCTACACCTTC,CASSTLTDSYGYTF
.,TRBJ2-5,TRBV7-2,once,TGTGCCAGCAGCTTAGATTTCTCACGAGGAGAGACCCAGTACTTC,CASSLDFSRGETQYF
.,TRBJ1-2,TRBV7-9,.,TGTGCCAGCAGCTTAAGGCAGGTAGATGGCTACACCTTC,CASSLRQVDGYTF
.,TRBJ2-2,TRBV19,.,TGTGCCAGCACCTATGACAGATCCACCGGGGAGCTGTTTTTT,CASTYDRSTGELFF
.,TRBJ2-7,TRBV25-1,once,TGTGCCAGCAGATCGGACATCCATTACGAGCAGTACTTC,CASRSDIHYEQYF
TRBD2,TRBJ2-5,TRBV5-6,.,TGTGCCAGCAGCACTAGCGGGGGTATCCAAGAGACCCAGTACTTC,CASSTSGGIQETQYF
TRBD1,TRBJ1-1,TRBV2,once,TGTGCCAGCAGTATACAGGGGCGCGACACTGAAGCTTTCTTT,CASSIQGRDTEAFF
TRBD1,TRBJ1-4,TRBV6-6,.,TGTGCCAGCAAAGAGACAGGGGGCTTTGGTAATGAAAAACTGTTTTTT,CASKETGGFGNEKLFF
TRBD1,TRBJ2-1,TRBV28,.,TGTGCCAGCAGTTTTATAGGGGACAGTAACAATGAGCAGTTCTTC,CASSFIGDSNNEQFF
.,TRBJ1-2,TRBV18,once,TGTGCCAGCTCAACGGCGACGGGGGCCAATGGCTACACCTTC,CASSTATGANGYTF
.,TRBJ2-7,TRBV11-2,.,TGTGCCAGCAGCTTATTTGGCGGCGACTCCTACGAGCAGTACTTC,CASSLFGGDSYEQYF
.,TRBJ2-7,TRBV5-5,.,TGTGCCAGCAGCTTCCTGACAGAGATCTCCTACGAGCAGTACTTC,CASSFLTEISYEQYF
.,TRBJ2-1,TRBV4-3,.,TGCGCCAGCAGCCTGGGGATCGGCTCCTACAATGAGCAGTTCTTC,CASSLGIGSYNEQFF
TRBD1,TRBJ1-1,TRBV28,many,TGTGCCAGCAGTCTAGGACAGGGCCGAATAGCTTTCTTT,CASSLGQGRIAFF
.,TRBJ1-5,TRBV5-6,.,TGTGCCAGCAGCTTGGCAGGGGTAAGTCAGCCCCAGCATTTT,CASSLAGVSQPQHF
.,TRBJ2-2,TRBV4-3,.,TGCGCCAGCAGCCAAGATGTAGATGTCGGGGAGCTGTTTTTT,CASSQDVDVGELFF
TRBD1,TRBJ2-5,TRBV5-8,few,TGTGCCAGCAGCTTGGCCTACCCGGGACAGCAAGAGACCCAGTACTTC,CASSLAYPGQQETQYF
TRBD2,TRBJ2-2,TRBV5-1,.,TGCGCCAGCAGCTTGGCCGGGACTAGGCACACCGGGGAGCTGTTTTTT,CASSLAGTRHTGELFF
.,TRBJ2-5,TRBV7-7,.,TGTGCTAGCAGCCGGGGACCGAGCAGAGAGACCCAGTACTTC,CASSRGPSRETQYF
.,TRBJ1-6,TRBV7-3,few,TGTGCCAGCAAGAAAGAGGAAGGGGCTGTTTATAATTCACCCCTCCACTTT,CASKKEEGAVYNSPLHF
.,TRBJ2-7,TRBV29-1,.,TGCAGCGTTCGGGGTGGCAACGAGCAGTACTTC,CSVRGGNEQYF
TRBD1,TRBJ1-2,TRBV28,.,TGTGCCAGCAGTACTTCAAACCGACAGGGCGCGAACTATGGCTACACCTTC,CASSTSNRQGANYGYTF
.,TRBJ1-6,TRBV11-2,.,TGTGCCAGCAGCTTAAGGGTAGGGGAGTCACCCCTCCACTTT,CASSLRVGESPLHF